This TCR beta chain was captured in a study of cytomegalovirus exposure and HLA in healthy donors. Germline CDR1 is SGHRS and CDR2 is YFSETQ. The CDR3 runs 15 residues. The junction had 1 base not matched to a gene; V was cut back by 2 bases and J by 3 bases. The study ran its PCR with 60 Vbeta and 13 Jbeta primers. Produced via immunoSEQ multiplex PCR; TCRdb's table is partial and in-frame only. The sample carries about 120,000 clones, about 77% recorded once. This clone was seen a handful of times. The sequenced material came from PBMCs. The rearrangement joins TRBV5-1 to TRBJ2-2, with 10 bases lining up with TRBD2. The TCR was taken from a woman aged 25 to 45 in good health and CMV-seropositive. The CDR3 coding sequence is TGCGCCAGCAGCTTACTAGCGGGACACACCGGGGAGCTGTTTTTT. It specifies CASSLLAGHTGELFF.